The present T cell receptor beta chain was sequenced within a study of TIL therapy for anti-PD-1-resistant metastatic lung cancer. Study background: Median tumor mutation burden was under 1.9 mutations per megabase. Whole-study findings and limits: This highly selected cohort may not generalize to typical lung cancer patients.

The CDR3 consists of 15 residues. Trimming pared 3 bases from V and 7 bases from J, leaving 18 bases between. Germline V lookup: CDR1 KGHSH, CDR2 LQKENI. Time point specified: pre-treatment sample, taken before nivolumab and TIL therapy. For this clone: The antigen remains unidentified.

The immunoSEQ assay was v3. Produced via immunoSEQ multiplex PCR; TCRdb's table is partial and in-frame only. The data show more than 20,000 clones, around 81% seen once. This receptor was identified in a person between 30 and 80 years old with non-small cell lung cancer. The sequences come from blood, collected at baseline. The rearrangement uses TRBV18 and TRBJ1-1; TRBD1 is a possible D gene (6 bases). The CDR3 sequence: CASSPNPGARVEAFF. Written as DNA, the CDR3 is TGTGCCAGCTCACCCAATCCGGGGGCTCGGGTTGAAGCTTTCTTT. The complete variable domain, with remaining parts taken from reference TRBV18 and TRBJ1-1, reads NAGVMQNPRHLVRRRGQEARLRCSPMKGHSHVYWYRQLPEEGLKFMVYLQKENIIDESGMPKERFSAEFPKEGPSILRIQQVVRGDSAAYFCASSPNPGARVEAFFGQGTRLTVV.